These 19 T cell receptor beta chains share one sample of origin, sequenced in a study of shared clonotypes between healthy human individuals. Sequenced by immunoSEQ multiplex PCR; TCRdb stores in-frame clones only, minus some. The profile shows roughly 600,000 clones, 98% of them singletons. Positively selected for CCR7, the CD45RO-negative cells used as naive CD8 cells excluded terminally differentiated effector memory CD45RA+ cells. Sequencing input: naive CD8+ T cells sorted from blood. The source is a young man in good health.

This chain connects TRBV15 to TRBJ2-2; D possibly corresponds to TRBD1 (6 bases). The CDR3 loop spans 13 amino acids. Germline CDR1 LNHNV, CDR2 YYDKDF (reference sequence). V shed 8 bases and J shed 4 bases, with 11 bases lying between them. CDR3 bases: TGTGCCACCTTAACAGGGATCACCGGGGAGCTGTTTTTT. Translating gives CATLTGITGELFF.

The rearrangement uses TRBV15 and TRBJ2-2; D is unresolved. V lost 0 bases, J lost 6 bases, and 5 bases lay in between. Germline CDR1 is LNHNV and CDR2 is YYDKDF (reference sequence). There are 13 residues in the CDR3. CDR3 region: CATSRDWAGELFF. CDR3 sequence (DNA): TGTGCCACCAGCAGAGATTGGGCCGGGGAGCTGTTTTTT.

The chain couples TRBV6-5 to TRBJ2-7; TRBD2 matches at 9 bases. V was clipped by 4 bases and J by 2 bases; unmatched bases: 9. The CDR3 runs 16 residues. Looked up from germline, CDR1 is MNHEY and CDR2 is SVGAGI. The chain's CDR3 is CASSFTSGRSAYEQYF. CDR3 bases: TGTGCCAGCAGTTTCACAAGCGGGAGGTCCGCCTACGAGCAGTACTTC.

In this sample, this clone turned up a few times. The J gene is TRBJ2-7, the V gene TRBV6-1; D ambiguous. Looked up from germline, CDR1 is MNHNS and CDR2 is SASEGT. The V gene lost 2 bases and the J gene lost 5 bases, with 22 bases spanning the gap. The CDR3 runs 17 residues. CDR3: CASSELGSQAGGHEQYF. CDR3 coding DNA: TGTGCCAGCAGTGAACTGGGGTCGCAGGCCGGTGGTCACGAGCAGTACTTC.

The CDR3 nucleotides read TGTGCCAGCAGTCTCTACAGGGGCCACACAGATACGCAGTATTTT. This codes for CASSLYRGHTDTQYF. This chain uses TRBV6-1 with TRBJ2-3; 7 bases line up with TRBD1. The CDR3 sequence is 15 residues long. V trimming: 5 bases; J trimming: 2 bases; junction bases outside the gene matches: 7. From germline, CDR1 is MNHNS and CDR2 SASEGT.

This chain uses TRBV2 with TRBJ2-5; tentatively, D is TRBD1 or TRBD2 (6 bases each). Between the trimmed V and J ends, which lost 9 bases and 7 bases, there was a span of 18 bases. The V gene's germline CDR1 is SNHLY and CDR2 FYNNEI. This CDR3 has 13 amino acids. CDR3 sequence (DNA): TGTGCCAGGGGGGGCGGGACCCCACGGACCCAGTACTTC. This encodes CARGGGTPRTQYF.

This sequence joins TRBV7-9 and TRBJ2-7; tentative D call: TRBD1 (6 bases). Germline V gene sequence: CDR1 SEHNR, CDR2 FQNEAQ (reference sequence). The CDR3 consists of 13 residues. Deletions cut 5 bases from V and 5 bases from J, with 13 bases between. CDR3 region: CASSPSYRDEQYF. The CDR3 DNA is TGTGCCAGCAGCCCAAGTTACAGGGACGAGCAGTACTTC. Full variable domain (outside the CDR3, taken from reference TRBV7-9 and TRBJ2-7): DTGVSQNPRHKITKRGQNVTFRCDPISEHNRLYWYRQTLGQGPEFLTYFQNEAQLEKSRLLSDRFSAERPKGSFSTLEIQRTEQGDSAMYLCASSPSYRDEQYFGPGTRLTVT.

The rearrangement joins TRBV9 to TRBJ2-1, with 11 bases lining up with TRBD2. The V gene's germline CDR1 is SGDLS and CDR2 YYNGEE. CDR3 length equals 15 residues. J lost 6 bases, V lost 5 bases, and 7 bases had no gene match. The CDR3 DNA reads TGTGCCAGCAGTGATAGCGGGAGGGCCCCCAATGAGCAGTTCTTC. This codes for CASSDSGRAPNEQFF.

CDR3: CASSRSGSDLFYEQYF. Here the CDR3 DNA reads TGTGCCAGCAGCAGGAGCGGGAGCGATCTCTTCTACGAGCAGTACTTC. The rearrangement links TRBV11-2 to TRBJ2-7; 8 nucleotides match TRBD2. Germline trimming cut 5 bases from V and 3 bases from J; bases unmatched to any gene: 12. The CDR3 has 16 residues. Germline V gives CDR1 SGHAT, CDR2 FQNNGV.

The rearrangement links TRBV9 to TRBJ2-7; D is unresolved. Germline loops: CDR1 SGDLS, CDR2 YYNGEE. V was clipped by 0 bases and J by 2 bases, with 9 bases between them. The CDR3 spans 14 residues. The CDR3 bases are TGTGCCAGCAGCGTAGGCGATCCGGCCTACGAGCAGTACTTC. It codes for CASSVGDPAYEQYF.

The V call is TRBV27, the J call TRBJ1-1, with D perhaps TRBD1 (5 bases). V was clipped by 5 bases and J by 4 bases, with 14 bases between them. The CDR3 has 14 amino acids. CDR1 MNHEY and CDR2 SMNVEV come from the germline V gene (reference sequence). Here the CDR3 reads CASSPPGLATEAFF. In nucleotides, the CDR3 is TGTGCCAGCAGTCCCCCGGGACTGGCCACTGAAGCTTTCTTT.

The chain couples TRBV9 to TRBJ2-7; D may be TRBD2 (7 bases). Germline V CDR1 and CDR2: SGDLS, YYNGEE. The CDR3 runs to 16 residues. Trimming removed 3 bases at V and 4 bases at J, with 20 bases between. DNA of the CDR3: TGTGCCAGCAGCGCCCATCGAGGGGGGGATCAGTACGAGCAGTACTTC. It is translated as CASSAHRGGDQYEQYF.

The DNA for the CDR3 is TGTGCCAGCAGCTTATTTAGCGGGAATGTCAATGAGCAGTTCTTC. This gives the protein CASSLFSGNVNEQFF. The V gene is TRBV7-2, the J gene TRBJ2-1, with 8 positions matching TRBD2. The germline gives CDR1 SGHTA, CDR2 FQGNSA. The CDR3 length is 15 residues. V trimming: 2 bases; J trimming: 6 bases; junction bases outside the gene matches: 6.

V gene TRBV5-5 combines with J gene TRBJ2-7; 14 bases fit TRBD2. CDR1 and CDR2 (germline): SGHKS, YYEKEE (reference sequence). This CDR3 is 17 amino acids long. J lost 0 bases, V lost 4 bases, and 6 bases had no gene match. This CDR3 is CASSQGLAGGFSYEQYF. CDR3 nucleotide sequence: TGTGCCAGCAGCCAAGGACTAGCGGGAGGTTTCTCCTACGAGCAGTACTTC.

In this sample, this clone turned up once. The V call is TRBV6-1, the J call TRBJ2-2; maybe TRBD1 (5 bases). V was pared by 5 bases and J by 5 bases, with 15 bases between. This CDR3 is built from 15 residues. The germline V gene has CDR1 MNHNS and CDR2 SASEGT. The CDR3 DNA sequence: TGTGCCAGCAGTAGGGGCAGGGCTGAGACCGGGGAGCTGTTTTTT. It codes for CASSRGRAETGELFF.

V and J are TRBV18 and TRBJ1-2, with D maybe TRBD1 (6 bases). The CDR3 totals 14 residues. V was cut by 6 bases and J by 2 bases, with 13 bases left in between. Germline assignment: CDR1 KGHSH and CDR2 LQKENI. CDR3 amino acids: CASSPGAGNYGYTF. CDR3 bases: TGTGCCAGCTCGCCGGGGGCAGGCAACTATGGCTACACCTTC.

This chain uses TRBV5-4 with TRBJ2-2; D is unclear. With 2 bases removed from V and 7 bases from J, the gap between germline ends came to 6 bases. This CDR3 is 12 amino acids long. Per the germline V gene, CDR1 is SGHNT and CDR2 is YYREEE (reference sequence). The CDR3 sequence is CASSLDGGELFF. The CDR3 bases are TGTGCCAGCAGCTTAGACGGCGGGGAGCTGTTTTTT.

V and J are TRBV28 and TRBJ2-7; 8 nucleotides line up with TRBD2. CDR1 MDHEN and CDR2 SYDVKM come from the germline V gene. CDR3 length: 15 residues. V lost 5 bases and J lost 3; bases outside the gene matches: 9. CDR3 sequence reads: CASSPTGLGFYEQYF. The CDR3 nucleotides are TGTGCCAGCAGTCCTACGGGACTAGGGTTCTACGAGCAGTACTTC.

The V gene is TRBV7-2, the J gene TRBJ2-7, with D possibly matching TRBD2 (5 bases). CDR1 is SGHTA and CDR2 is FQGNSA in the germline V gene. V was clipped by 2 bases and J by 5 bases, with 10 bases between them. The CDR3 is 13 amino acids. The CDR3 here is CASSLLGAHEQYF. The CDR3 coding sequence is TGTGCCAGCAGCTTACTGGGAGCACACGAGCAGTACTTC. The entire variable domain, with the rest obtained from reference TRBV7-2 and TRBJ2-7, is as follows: GAGVSQSPSNKVTEKGKDVELRCDPISGHTALYWYRQSLGQGLEFLIYFQGNSAPDKSGLPSDRFSAERTGGSVSTLTIQRTQQEDSAVYLCASSLLGAHEQYFGPGTRLTVT.